This TCR beta chain was profiled in a study of cytomegalovirus exposure and HLA in healthy donors. The CDR3 totals 11 residues. Trimming removed 4 bases from V and 7 bases from J, with 5 bases in between. Germline CDR1 and CDR2: MGHDK and SYGVNS. This PCR relied on a set of 60 Vbeta primers and 13 Jbeta primers. The protocol was immunoSEQ multiplex PCR, while the TCRdb copy is restricted to in-frame clones and leaves out a portion. The data contain 130,000 or so clones, around 80% of them singletons. The specimen was PBMCs. The sequence was collected from a female donor in good health and CMV-seronegative. V and J are TRBV25-1 and TRBJ2-1; D is undetermined. CDR3 amino acids: CASSARNEQFF. The CDR3 DNA reads as TGTGCCAGCAGTGCACGGAATGAGCAGTTCTTC.